The following is a TCR beta chain sequence with its context. Its antigen is still unknown. TCRdb ran MiXCR on the RACE reads and lists one entry per CDR3 protein. The sample includes fewer than 130,000 distinct CDR3 sequences, approximately 9.9% of them seen just once. The data were taken from a study of human T cells and chemical hapten exposure. Study overall: Across samples, TCR yields varied, mostly owing to small differences in pooled library volumes. Whole-study results and caveats: Each of the donors had alopecia, so their immune responses may not resemble those of healthy people. Expanded TCR counts at PT1 were positively correlated with the patch test score.

Time point in this sample: patch test 1, 2 weeks after DPC sensitization. Treatment of the sample: therapeutic diphenylcyclopropenone sensitization with weekly scalp DPC. The study enrolled 18 to 70-year-old alopecia patients suitable for DPC. Germline V CDR1 and CDR2: SGHTA, FQGNSA. CDR3 length: 16 residues. With 3 bases clipped from V and 2 bases from J, the junction kept 5 bases outside the gene matches. The TCR originated in a woman between 35 and 50 years old with alopecia areata. Some clones in this sample may be carry-over from other donors' samples. This material consisted of whole blood, taken in connection with sensitization to the hapten diphenylcyclopropenone (DPC). This sequence joins TRBV7-2 and TRBJ2-1; 9 bases match TRBD2. The CDR3 nucleotides are TGTGCCAGCAGCTTGGGTAGCGGGAGACCCTACAATGAGCAGTTCTTC. This translates into CASSLGSGRPYNEQFF.